The sequence of this T cell receptor (beta chain) was determined in a study of blood T cell repertoires in COVID-19. At the level of the study: Samples of COVID-19 (acute and convalescent) were obtained from the United States, Italy and Spain.

Profiling relied on immunoSEQ multiplex PCR, and the TCRdb table lists in-frame clones only, not all of them. The sample has approximately 160,000 clones, around four fifths seen once; the top ten hold around 7%. Living in about two dozen US areas, the participants were between 18 and 89 years of age. Each participant's cohort was designated according to participant-reported clinical history. Between the trimmed V and J ends, which lost 4 bases and 5 bases, there was a span of 8 bases. Germline V lookup: CDR1 SNHLY, CDR2 FYNNEI. CDR3 size: 13 residues. The receptor was derived from a middle-aged man who had recovered from COVID-19. The rearrangement uses TRBV2 and TRBJ2-2; weak D call: TRBD1 (5 bases). Sequenced sample: PBMCs or T cells enriched from blood (not recorded which). CDR3 sequence reads: CASSVGETGELFF. The CDR3 DNA reads TGTGCCAGCAGTGTAGGGGAAACCGGGGAGCTGTTTTTT.